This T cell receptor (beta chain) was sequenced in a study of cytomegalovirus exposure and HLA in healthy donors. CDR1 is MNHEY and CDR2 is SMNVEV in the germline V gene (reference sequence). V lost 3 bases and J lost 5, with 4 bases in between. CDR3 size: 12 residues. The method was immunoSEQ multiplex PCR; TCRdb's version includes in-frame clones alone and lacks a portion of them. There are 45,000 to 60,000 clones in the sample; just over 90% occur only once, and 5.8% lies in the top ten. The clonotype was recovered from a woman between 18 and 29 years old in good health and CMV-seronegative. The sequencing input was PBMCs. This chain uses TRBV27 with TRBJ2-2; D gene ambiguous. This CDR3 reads CASSFYTGELFF. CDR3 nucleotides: TGTGCCAGCAGTTTCTATACCGGGGAGCTGTTTTTT.